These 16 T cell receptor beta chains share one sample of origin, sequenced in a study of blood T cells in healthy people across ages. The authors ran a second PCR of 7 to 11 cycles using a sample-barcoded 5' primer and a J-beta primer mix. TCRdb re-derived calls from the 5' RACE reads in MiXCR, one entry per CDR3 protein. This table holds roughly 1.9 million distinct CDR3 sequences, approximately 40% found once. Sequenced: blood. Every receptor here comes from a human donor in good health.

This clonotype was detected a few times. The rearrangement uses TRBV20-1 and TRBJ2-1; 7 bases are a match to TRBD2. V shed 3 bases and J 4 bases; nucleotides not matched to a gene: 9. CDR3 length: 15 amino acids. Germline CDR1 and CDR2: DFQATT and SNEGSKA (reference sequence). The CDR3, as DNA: TGCAGTGCTAGGCTTAGGACTAGTAATTACAATGAGCAGTTCTTC. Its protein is CSARLRTSNYNEQFF.

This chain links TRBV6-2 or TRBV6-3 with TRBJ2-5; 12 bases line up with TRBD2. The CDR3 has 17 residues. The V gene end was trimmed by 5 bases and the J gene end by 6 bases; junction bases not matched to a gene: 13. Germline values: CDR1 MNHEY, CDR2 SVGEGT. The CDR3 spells CASSPPLAGGRRKTQYF. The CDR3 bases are TGTGCCAGCAGTCCCCCTCTAGCGGGGGGGAGAAGAAAGACCCAGTACTTC.

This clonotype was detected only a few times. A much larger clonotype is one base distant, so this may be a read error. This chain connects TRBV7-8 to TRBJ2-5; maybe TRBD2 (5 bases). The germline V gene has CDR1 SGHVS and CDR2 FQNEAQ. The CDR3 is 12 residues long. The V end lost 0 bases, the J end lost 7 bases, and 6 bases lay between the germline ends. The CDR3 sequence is CASSLARATQYF. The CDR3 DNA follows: TGTGCCAGCAGCTTAGCGCGGGCGACCCAGTACTTC.

CDR3 bases: TGTGCCAGCAGTCCCCCTAGCGGGTACTTCAGCGAGCAGTACTTC. Amino acid sequence: CASSPPSGYFSEQYF. V usage is TRBV12-3 or TRBV12-4 and J usage is TRBJ2-4; 8 bases are shared with TRBD2. The DNA matches TRBJ2-7 better at its end, which makes the J call doubtful. The CDR3 spans 15 residues.

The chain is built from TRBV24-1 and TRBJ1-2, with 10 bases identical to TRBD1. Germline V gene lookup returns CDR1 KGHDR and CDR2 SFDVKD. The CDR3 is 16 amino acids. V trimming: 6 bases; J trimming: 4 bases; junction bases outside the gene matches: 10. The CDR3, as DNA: TGTGCCACCAGTTCCGGGACAGGGGCGACCTCCTATGGCTACACCTTC. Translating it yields CATSSGTGATSYGYTF.

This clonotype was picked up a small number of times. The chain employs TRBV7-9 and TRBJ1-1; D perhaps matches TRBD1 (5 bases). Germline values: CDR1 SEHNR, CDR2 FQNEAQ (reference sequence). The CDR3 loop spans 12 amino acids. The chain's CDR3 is CVIAGENTEAFF. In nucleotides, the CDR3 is TGTGTCATAGCGGGGGAGAACACTGAAGCTTTCTTT.

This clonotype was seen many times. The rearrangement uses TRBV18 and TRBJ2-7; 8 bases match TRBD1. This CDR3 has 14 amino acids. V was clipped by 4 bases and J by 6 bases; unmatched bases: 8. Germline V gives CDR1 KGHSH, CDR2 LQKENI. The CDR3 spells CASSRDRSLLEQYF. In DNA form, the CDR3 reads TGTGCCAGCTCACGGGACAGGTCTTTACTCGAGCAGTACTTC.

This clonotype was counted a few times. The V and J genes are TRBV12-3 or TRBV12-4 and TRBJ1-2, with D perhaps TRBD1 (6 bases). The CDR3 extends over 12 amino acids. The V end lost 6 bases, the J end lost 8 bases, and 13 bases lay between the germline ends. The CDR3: CASSRGGRGYTF. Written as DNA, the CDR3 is TGTGCCAGCAGCCGCGGGGGCAGGGGCTACACCTTC.

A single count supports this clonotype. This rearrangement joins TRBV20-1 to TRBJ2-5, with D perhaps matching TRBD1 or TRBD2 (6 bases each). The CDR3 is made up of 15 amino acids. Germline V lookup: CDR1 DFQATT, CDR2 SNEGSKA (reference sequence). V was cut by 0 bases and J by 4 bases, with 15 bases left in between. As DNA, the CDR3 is TGCAGTGCTAGAGATAGTAGGGGGGCTGGAGAGACCCAGTACTTC. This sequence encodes CSARDSRGAGETQYF.

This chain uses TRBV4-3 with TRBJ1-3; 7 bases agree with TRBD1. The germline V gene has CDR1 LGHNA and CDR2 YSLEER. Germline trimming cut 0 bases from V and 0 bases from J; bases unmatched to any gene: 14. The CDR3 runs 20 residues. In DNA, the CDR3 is TGCGCCAGCAGCCAAGATTGGGGCCCGTTGACAGGGTTCTCTGGAAACACCATATATTTT. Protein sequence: CASSQDWGPLTGFSGNTIYF.

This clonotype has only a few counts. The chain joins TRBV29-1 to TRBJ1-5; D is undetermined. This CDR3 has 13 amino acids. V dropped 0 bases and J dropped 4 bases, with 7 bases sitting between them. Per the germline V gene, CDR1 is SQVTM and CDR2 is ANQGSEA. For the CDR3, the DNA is TGCAGCGTTGAAGAATCCTTTAATCAGCCCCAGCATTTT. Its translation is CSVEESFNQPQHF.

This CDR3 is CASTIHGQETQYF. CDR3 nucleotide sequence: TGTGCCAGCACCATACACGGCCAAGAGACCCAGTACTTC. V is TRBV6-2 or TRBV6-3 and J is TRBJ2-5; D uncertain. This CDR3 comprises 13 residues. Germline V gene sequence: CDR1 MNHEY, CDR2 SVGEGT. Trimming removed 7 bases at V and 1 base at J, with 10 bases between.

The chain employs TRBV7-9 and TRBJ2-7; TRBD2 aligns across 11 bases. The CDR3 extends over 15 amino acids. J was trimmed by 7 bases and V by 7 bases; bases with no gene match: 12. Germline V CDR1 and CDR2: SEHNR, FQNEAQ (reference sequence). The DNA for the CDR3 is TGTGCCAGCACCTACTTTAGCGGGGGGGCCGATGAGCAGTACTTC. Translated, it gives CASTYFSGGADEQYF.

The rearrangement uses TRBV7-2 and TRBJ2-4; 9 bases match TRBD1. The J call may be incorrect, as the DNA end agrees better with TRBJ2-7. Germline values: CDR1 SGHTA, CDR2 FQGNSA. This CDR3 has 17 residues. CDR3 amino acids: CASSNLGTGSKGYEQYF. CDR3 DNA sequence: TGTGCCAGCAGCAACCTTGGGACAGGGAGTAAGGGATACGAGCAGTACTTC.

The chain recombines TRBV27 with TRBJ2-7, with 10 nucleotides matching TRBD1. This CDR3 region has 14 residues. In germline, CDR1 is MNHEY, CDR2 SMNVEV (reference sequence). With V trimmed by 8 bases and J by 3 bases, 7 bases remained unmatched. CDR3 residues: CASRWTGGHYEQYF. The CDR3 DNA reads TGTGCCAGCCGCTGGACAGGGGGACACTACGAGCAGTACTTC.

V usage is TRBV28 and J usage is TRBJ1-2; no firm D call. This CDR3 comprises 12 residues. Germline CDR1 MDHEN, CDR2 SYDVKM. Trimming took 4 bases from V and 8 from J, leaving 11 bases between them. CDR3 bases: TGTGCCAGCAGTTCGTCGTTGGGAGGCTACACCTTC. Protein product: CASSSSLGGYTF.